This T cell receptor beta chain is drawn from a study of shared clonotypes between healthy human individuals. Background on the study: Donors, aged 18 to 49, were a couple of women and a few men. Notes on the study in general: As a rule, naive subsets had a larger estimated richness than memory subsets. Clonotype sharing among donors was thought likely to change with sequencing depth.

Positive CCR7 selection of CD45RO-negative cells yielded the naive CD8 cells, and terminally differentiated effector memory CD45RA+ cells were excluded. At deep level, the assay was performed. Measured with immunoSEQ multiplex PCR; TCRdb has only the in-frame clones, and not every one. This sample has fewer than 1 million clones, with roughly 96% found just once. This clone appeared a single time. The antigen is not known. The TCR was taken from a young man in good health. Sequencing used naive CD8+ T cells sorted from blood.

CDR3 DNA: TGCGCCAGCAGCCCCACCCGGGATAAGCCCCAGCATTTT. It translates to CASSPTRDKPQHF. The chain carries TRBV4-1 and TRBJ1-5; D unclear. Trimming shortened V by 4 bases and J by 8 bases, and 12 bases separated the two germline ends. The CDR3 sequence is 13 residues long. The germline V gene has CDR1 MGHRA and CDR2 YSYEKL.